This T cell receptor (beta chain) comes out of a study of T cell repertoires in cytomegalovirus infection. With 5 bases clipped from V and 4 bases from J, the junction kept 7 bases outside the gene matches. Germline V gene data show CDR1 as SEHNR and CDR2 as FQNEAQ (reference sequence). The CDR3 loop spans 14 amino acids. TCRdb recomputed calls from the reads with MiXCR, one row per CDR3 protein. The table lists about 470,000 distinct CDR3 sequences, under 55% of them singletons, with around two fifths in the top ten. Comment on this clonotype: Its antigen is unidentified.

The gene calls are TRBV7-9 and TRBJ2-7; TRBD1 aligns across 8 bases. This sequence originates from a human donor in good health (CMV status not recorded). Some clones in this sample may be carry-over from other donors' samples. Sequenced here: cultured PBMCs, sampled from culture after CMV antigen stimulation. The chain's CDR3 is CASSQGQVVYEQYF. CDR3 in DNA: TGTGCCAGCAGCCAGGGACAGGTGGTATACGAGCAGTACTTC. The whole variable domain, remainder taken from reference TRBV7-9 and TRBJ2-7, is DTGVSQNPRHKITKRGQNVTFRCDPISEHNRLYWYRQTLGQGPEFLTYFQNEAQLEKSRLLSDRFSAERPKGSFSTLEIQRTEQGDSAMYLCASSQGQVVYEQYFGPGTRLTVT.